This TCR beta chain comes out of a study of T cells in Graves' hyperthyroidism and ophthalmopathy (dated by TCRdb to 2018 to 2020). Looking at the study overall: TCR V-J signatures able to tell the groups apart were searched for in a discovery cohort of 90 to 100 patients, of whom around 43 had Graves' ophthalmopathy and more than 55 had stable Graves' hyperthyroidism. Prospective prediction of ophthalmopathy was tested in an independent validation cohort consisting of 18 to 20 hyperthyroidism patients and about 17 patients who later progressed to ophthalmopathy. The 100 or so discovery patients were divided at random into training and test sets in a 7:3 ratio. After blood sampling, hyperthyroidism patients were treated with methimazole at a starting dose of 30 mg daily, and ophthalmopathy patients were treated with high-dose intravenous methylprednisolone. According to the paper, TCR Vbeta CDR3 sequencing was carried out on about 140 peripheral blood samples, which came from under 50 ophthalmopathy, around 74 hyperthyroidism and roughly 17 progressor patients. In addition, the study compared T-cell repertoires in thyroid tissue and in blood from roughly 6 Graves' hyperthyroidism patients.

Overall study results and their limits: No statistical method was used to fix the sample size in advance, and group allocation was not hidden from the investigators. In cross-validation, a model built on a 13 V-J signature told ophthalmopathy apart from stable hyperthyroidism with under 90% sensitivity and approximately 84% specificity, and in testing the same model reached 80%/75%. Most expanded thyroid clonotypes (frequency above 0.001) were also detected in blood, suggesting blood repertoires may reflect thyroid immune responses. In validation, the model predicted progression to ophthalmopathy a median of around 6.5 months before onset, with about 67% sensitivity and 72.22% specificity.

From its cysteine to its phenylalanine, the CDR3 spans 16 amino acids. Kept here is only the CDR3 DNA, which spans 48 bases and is read in frame from base 1. V trim: 7 bases; J trim: 0 bases; unmatched bases: 9. The germline V gene (reference sequence) gives CDR1 as LNHDA and CDR2 as SQIVND. Patients with uncontrolled infections, other autoimmune diseases, pregnancy or lactation were excluded. Diagnoses were established on the basis of clinical symptoms, serum thyroxine and TRAb, thyroid ultrasound, and orbital computed tomography. Total RNA was extracted using Trizol reagent, and RNA quality was assessed on an Agilent 2100 Bioanalyzer. Amplification of TCR beta CDR3 regions was carried out from RNA transcripts. The first round of RT-PCR for the TCR CDR3 was performed with the HTBI primer set and the Qiagen OneStep RT-PCR kit. A second multiplex PCR round built the libraries, followed by size selection and purification. Sequencing of the libraries was done on an Illumina HiSeq2000 using paired-end 100 bp reads. Regarding the original processing steps: SOAPnuke was used to process the raw data, removing reads that contained adapters or uncalled bases, had a mean Phred below 15, or lacked an exact match to the constant primer or identifier. High-quality paired reads were merged with COPE v1.2.5, and unique nucleotide sequences were defined as clonotypes. MiTCR v1.1 was used to align the clonotypes against IMGT TRBV, TRBD and TRBJ reference segments. Analysis was restricted to V-J combinations with a frequency above 0.0001, which covered 98% to 99.2% of repertoires. The TCS score was defined as F50 (clonal expansion) divided by E x V (chaos), with BLOSUM62-based TCRdist calculated between CDR3 peptides within each V-J. Welch's t-statistics and random forest reduced 500 to 550 V-J features to 13, which were used in a naive Bayes classifier (R e1071). Thyroid-blood repertoire similarity was quantified with the Morisita-Horn index. Through fastp at Q25 and MiXCR, TCRdb rebuilt clones from the public reads, retaining in-frame beta chains. Rows merge per CDR3 protein into single entries with the most common DNA and genes. The V and J calls, along with clone size, are taken from TCRdb and not from the paper's own processing. For this sample the table gives roughly 500,000 distinct CDR3 sequences, of which 46% were detected only once. The ten most abundant clones make up 44% of the sample.

As regards this clonotype: The antigen it binds to is not known. Base qualities are not recorded, but no much larger clone differs from it by a single base.

This TCR was sampled from an adult woman with Graves' disease, either hyperthyroidism or ophthalmopathy (not recorded which). Sequenced input: peripheral blood or thyroid tissue (not recorded which). The V and J genes are TRBV19 and TRBJ1-1, with 9 bases aligning to TRBD1. The CDR3: CASNRGQGRMNTEAFF. The sequenced DNA: TGTGCCAGTAATAGGGGACAGGGTCGGATGAACACTGAAGCTTTCTTT.